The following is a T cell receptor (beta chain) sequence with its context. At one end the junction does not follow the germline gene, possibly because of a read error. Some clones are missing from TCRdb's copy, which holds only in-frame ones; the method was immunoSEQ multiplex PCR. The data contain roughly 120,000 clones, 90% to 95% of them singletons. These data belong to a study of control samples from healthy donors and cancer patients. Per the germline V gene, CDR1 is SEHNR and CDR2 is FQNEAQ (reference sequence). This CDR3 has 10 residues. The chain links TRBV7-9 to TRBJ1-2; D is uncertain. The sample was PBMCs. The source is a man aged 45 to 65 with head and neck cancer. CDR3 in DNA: TGTGCCAGCAGCTTAACCATGGTCTCCTTC. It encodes CASSLTMVSF.